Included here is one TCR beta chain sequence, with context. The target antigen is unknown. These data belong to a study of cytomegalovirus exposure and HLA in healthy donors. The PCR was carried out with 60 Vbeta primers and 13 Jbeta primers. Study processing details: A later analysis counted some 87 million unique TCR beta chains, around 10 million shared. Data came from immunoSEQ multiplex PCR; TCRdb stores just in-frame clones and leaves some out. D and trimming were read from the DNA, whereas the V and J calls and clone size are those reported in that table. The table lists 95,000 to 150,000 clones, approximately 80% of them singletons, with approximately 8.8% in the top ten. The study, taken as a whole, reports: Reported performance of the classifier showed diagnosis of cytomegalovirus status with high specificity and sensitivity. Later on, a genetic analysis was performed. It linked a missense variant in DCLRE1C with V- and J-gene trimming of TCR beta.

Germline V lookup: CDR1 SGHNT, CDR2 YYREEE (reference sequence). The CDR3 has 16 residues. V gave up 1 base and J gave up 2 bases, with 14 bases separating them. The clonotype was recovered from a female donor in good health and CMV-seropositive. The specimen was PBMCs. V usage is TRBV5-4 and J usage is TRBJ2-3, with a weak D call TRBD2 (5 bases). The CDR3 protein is CASSLKEGTLTDTQYF. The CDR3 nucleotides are TGTGCCAGCAGCTTGAAAGAGGGAACCCTCACAGATACGCAGTATTTT.